This note documents a single T cell receptor (beta chain) sequence. The data are from a study of human thymus T cells. Thymic tissue was derived from resections collected during corrective heart surgery. Only in-frame clones appear in the TCRdb table, and some are missing; sequencing was by immunoSEQ multiplex PCR. Of roughly 130,000 clones in the sample, around 94% were seen once. CDR3 length equals 16 residues. The TCR comes from a boy under three years old with a congenital heart defect but otherwise immunologically healthy. Input material: thymus tissue. The chain carries TRBV1 and TRBJ2-7; the table gives TRBD2 as D, unverified against the DNA. TRBV1 is flagged as a pseudogene. CDR3 DNA: TGCACCAGCAGCCCCCGGCGGGGGGGCCTTCGTAACGAGCAGTACTTC. This sequence encodes CTSSPRRGGLRNEQYF.